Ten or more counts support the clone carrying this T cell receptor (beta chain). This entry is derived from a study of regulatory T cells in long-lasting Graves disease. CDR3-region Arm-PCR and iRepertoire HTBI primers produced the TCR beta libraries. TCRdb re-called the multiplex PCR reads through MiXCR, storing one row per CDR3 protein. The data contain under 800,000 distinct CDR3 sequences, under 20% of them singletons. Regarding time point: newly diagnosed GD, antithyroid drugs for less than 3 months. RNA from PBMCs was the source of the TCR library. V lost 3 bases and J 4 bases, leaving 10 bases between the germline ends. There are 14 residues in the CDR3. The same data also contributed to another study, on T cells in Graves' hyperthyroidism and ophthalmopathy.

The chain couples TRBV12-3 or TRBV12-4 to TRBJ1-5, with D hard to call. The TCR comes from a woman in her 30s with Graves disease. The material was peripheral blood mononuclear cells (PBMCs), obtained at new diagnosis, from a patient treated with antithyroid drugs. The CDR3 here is CASSFEEGNQPQHF. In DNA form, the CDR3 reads TGTGCCAGCAGTTTTGAGGAGGGAAATCAGCCCCAGCATTTT.